Given below is one TCR beta chain in context. The antigen remains unidentified. The data derive from a study of T cell responses to AZD1222 COVID-19 vaccine. Whole-study findings and limits: Baseline serostatus was positive in only a handful of AZD1222 recipients. Nearly half of spike-specific TCRs reportedly go after variant regions that carry no mutations.

Produced via immunoSEQ multiplex PCR; TCRdb's table is partial and in-frame only. The data hold 150,000 to 200,000 clones, with approximately 92% observed a single time. Deletions cut 0 bases from V and 3 bases from J, with 7 bases between. The CDR3 has 15 residues. CDR1 SGDLS and CDR2 YYNGEE come from the germline V gene. The rearrangement uses TRBV9 and TRBJ2-6, with D possibly TRBD1 on 5 matching bases. The sequence derives from an adult in good health. The starting material was peripheral blood, obtained on day 0 of AZD1222 vaccination. CDR3: CASSVEGHGANVLTF. The CDR3 DNA reads TGTGCCAGCAGCGTAGAAGGACATGGGGCCAACGTCCTGACTTTC.